The text below deals with one TCR beta chain. A far larger clone is one nucleotide away, so this likely arose from a read error. This sample was included in a study of T-cell reconstitution after alpha-beta-depleted transplantation in children. Unique molecular identifiers were built into the TCRbeta library. TCRdb recomputed calls from the PCR reads with MiXCR, one row per CDR3 protein. Altogether roughly 590,000 distinct CDR3 sequences are present, around 16% being singletons, with the ten largest covering 0.85% to 1.3%. Looked up from germline, CDR1 is DFQATT and CDR2 is SNEGSKA (reference sequence). CDR3 length: 14 amino acids. The V gene end was trimmed by 3 bases and the J gene end by 4 bases; junction bases not matched to a gene: 4.

This sequence originates from a human donor who donated a stem cell graft to a child with acute myeloid leukemia. Sequencing used PBMCs from the stem cell graft donor, obtained from the stem cell graft. This chain joins TRBV20-1 and TRBJ2-1; 9 bases agree with TRBD2. CDR3 DNA sequence: TGCAGTGCTAGTAGCGGGGGTGGATACAATGAGCAGTTCTTC. It is translated as CSASSGGGYNEQFF.